The 8 T cell receptor beta chains below were found in one sample sequenced in a study of B cell selection in AIRE deficiency. Clones were sequenced by immunoSEQ multiplex PCR, and TCRdb holds only the in-frame ones, with some missing. This table has roughly 24,000 clones, 92% appearing once. Regulatory T cells were sorted as CD4+CD25hiCD127low/negative. Sequencing was performed on CD4+CD25+ Tregs sorted from PBMCs. Every receptor here comes from a human donor in good health.

This clone is labeled medium-sized. The chain has TRBV9 and TRBJ1-1; D is uncertain. This CDR3 is 15 amino acids long. Trimming took off 4 bases at V and 1 base at J, with 14 bases between the two ends. The germline CDR1 and CDR2 sequences are SGDLS and YYNGEE. The DNA for the CDR3 is TGTGCCAGCAGCAAAGTGGGAGGGAGGAACACTGAAGCTTTCTTT. Protein product: CASSKVGGRNTEAFF.

The chain has TRBV18 and TRBJ2-7; 9 positions agree with TRBD1. V shed 4 bases and J 6 bases; nucleotides not matched to a gene: 10. Germline CDR1 reads KGHSH; CDR2 reads LQKENI. CDR3 length: 15 residues. The CDR3 reads CASSQQAGTGSEQYF. The DNA of the CDR3 is TGTGCCAGCTCACAACAGGCCGGGACAGGGTCCGAGCAGTACTTC.

The chain uses TRBV19 and TRBJ1-4; D might be TRBD1 (6 bases). V lost 10 bases to trimming and J lost 8 bases, with 20 bases between them. Germline CDR1 is LNHDA and CDR2 is SQIVND (reference sequence). This CDR3 has 14 amino acids. The CDR3 sequence is CATKIPGHLEKLFF. The CDR3 DNA follows: TGTGCCACTAAGATACCGGGACACCTGGAAAAACTGTTTTTT.

V usage is TRBV7-9 and J usage is TRBJ1-5; D is possibly TRBD1 (5 bases). Trimming took off 5 bases at V and 3 bases at J, with 14 bases between the two ends. The length of the CDR3 is 15 residues. Germline CDR1 and CDR2: SEHNR and FQNEAQ (reference sequence). CDR3 region: CASSLGRGINQPQHF. The CDR3 DNA follows: TGTGCCAGCAGCCTCGGACGGGGCATCAATCAGCCCCAGCATTTT.

The chain recombines TRBV15 with TRBJ2-2; D perhaps matches TRBD2 (5 bases). Per germline, CDR1 LNHNV and CDR2 YYDKDF (reference sequence). V lost 5 bases, J lost 3 bases, and 10 bases lay in between. The CDR3 loop spans 14 amino acids. CDR3: CATSPPSYTGELFF. The CDR3 DNA is TGTGCCACCAGCCCCCCTAGCTACACCGGGGAGCTGTTTTTT.

The chain has TRBV7-9 and TRBJ2-5; 8 nucleotides match TRBD2. This CDR3 contains 15 residues. V lost 4 bases to trimming and J lost 5 bases; unmatched junction nucleotides: 9. Per germline, CDR1 SEHNR and CDR2 FQNEAQ (reference sequence). DNA for the CDR3: TGTGCCAGCAGCTCCATCAGGGGACTAGTGGAGACCCAGTACTTC. Translation: CASSSIRGLVETQYF.

The rearrangement joins TRBV28 to TRBJ1-2, with a possible D match to TRBD1 (5 bases). V gave up 7 bases and J gave up 8 bases, with 14 bases separating them. Germline CDR1 is MDHEN and CDR2 is SYDVKM. This CDR3 is 12 amino acids long. The CDR3 sequence is CASTLEQGGYTF. The CDR3 DNA reads as TGTGCCAGCACCCTGGAGCAGGGAGGCTACACCTTC.

CDR3 in amino acids: CASSQGGSGNTIYF. CDR3 DNA: TGTGCCAGCAGCCAAGGGGGGTCTGGAAACACCATATATTTT. The chain joins TRBV11-2 to TRBJ1-3; D may be TRBD1 (6 bases). This CDR3 region has 14 residues. V was trimmed by 5 bases and J by 1 base, leaving 9 bases between them. Germline V gene data show CDR1 as SGHAT and CDR2 as FQNNGV.